What follows are 24 T cell receptor beta chains derived from one specimen sequenced in a study of cytomegalovirus exposure and HLA in healthy donors. It was with 60 Vbeta and 13 Jbeta primers that the PCR ran. TCRdb's table, derived via immunoSEQ multiplex PCR, lists solely in-frame clones and lacks some. The repertoire holds about 120,000 clones, with over 70% as singletons. The sample comprised PBMCs. These receptors all come from a woman aged 40-49 years in good health and CMV-seropositive.

The chain couples TRBV7-2 to TRBJ2-4, with 7 bases fitting TRBD2. Trimming removed 3 bases from V and 1 base from J; junction bases left unmatched: 6. The CDR3 runs to 16 residues. Germline V gene data show CDR1 as SGHTA and CDR2 as FQGNSA. CDR3 amino acids: CASSFWGGPAKNIQYF. The CDR3 DNA is TGTGCCAGCAGCTTTTGGGGGGGACCCGCCAAAAACATTCAGTACTTC.

The rearrangement links TRBV5-6 to TRBJ1-1, with a weak D call TRBD1 (5 bases). Germline V gene lookup returns CDR1 SGHDT and CDR2 YYEEEE. The V end lost 0 bases, the J end lost 0 bases, and 9 bases lay between the germline ends. CDR3 length equals 15 residues. CDR3 sequence reads: CASSLAAGLNTEAFF. The CDR3 DNA follows: TGTGCCAGCAGCTTGGCCGCAGGGTTGAACACTGAAGCTTTCTTT.

This chain uses TRBV5-1 with TRBJ2-5; TRBD2 matches at 10 bases. The CDR3 length is 16 residues. CDR1 and CDR2 (germline): SGHRS, YFSETQ. The V and J ends lost 0 bases and 2 bases, in that order; junction bases with no gene match: 4. The CDR3 sequence: CASSLVLAGVQETQYF. The CDR3 DNA follows: TGCGCCAGCAGCTTGGTGCTAGCGGGGGTGCAAGAGACCCAGTACTTC.

V gene TRBV18 combines with J gene TRBJ2-7, with a possible D match to TRBD1 (7 bases). Between the trimmed V and J ends, which lost 0 bases and 3 bases, there was a span of 18 bases. The CDR3 sequence is 17 residues long. Germline CDR1 reads KGHSH; CDR2 reads LQKENI. CDR3 bases: TGTGCCAGCTCACCACCGGGCGGGACAGAGGTCCTCTACGAGCAGTACTTC. The encoded protein is CASSPPGGTEVLYEQYF.

This clone was found a few times. The chain has TRBV6-4 and TRBJ2-3; 15 bases agree with TRBD2. The CDR3 has 17 amino acids. The V segment lost 6 bases and the J segment 2 bases; nucleotides outside the gene matches: 6. CDR1 and CDR2 (germline): MRHNA, SNTAGT. This CDR3 reads CASSSGTSGGFTDTQYF. The CDR3 bases are TGTGCCAGCAGCTCCGGGACTAGCGGGGGGTTCACAGATACGCAGTATTTT.

The V call is TRBV7-9, the J call TRBJ1-5, with D perhaps TRBD1 (5 bases). The CDR3 runs to 13 residues. V was clipped by 5 bases and J by 4 bases, with 9 bases between them. Germline V gives CDR1 SEHNR, CDR2 FQNEAQ (reference sequence). The CDR3 spells CASSPGGNQPQHF. The DNA for the CDR3 is TGTGCCAGCAGCCCCGGGGGGAATCAGCCCCAGCATTTT. The full variable domain, in which reference TRBV7-9 and TRBJ1-5 provide the parts outside the CDR3, is DTGVSQNPRHKITKRGQNVTFRCDPISEHNRLYWYRQTLGQGPEFLTYFQNEAQLEKSRLLSDRFSAERPKGSFSTLEIQRTEQGDSAMYLCASSPGGNQPQHFGDGTRLSIL.

This chain joins TRBV2 and TRBJ2-6; tentatively, D is TRBD1 (5 bases). This CDR3 has 20 amino acids. Germline V CDR1 and CDR2: SNHLY, FYNNEI. V lost 2 bases and J 0 bases, leaving 20 bases between the germline ends. CDR3 nucleotide sequence: TGTGCCAGCAGTGAAATTCATACAGGACCCTTAACCTCTGGGGCCAACGTCCTGACTTTC. Translated, it gives CASSEIHTGPLTSGANVLTF.

For the CDR3, the DNA is TGTGCCAGCAGTTCGCAAAGCAGGGGTAACACCTTC. Translating it yields CASSSQSRGNTF. The chain carries TRBV6-6 and TRBJ1-2; D may be TRBD1 (6 bases). This CDR3 is 12 amino acids long. Trimming shortened V by 4 bases and J by 12 bases, and 15 bases separated the two germline ends. Germline CDR1 reads MNHNY; CDR2 reads SVGAGI (reference sequence).

The chain employs TRBV6-6 and TRBJ1-3, with 7 bases identical to TRBD1. The CDR3 totals 16 residues. Germline V gene data show CDR1 as MNHNY and CDR2 as SVGAGI (reference sequence). The junction had 6 bases not matched to a gene; V was cut back by 0 bases and J by 4 bases. The CDR3 here is CASSYSSDRDGNTIYF. The DNA for the CDR3 is TGTGCCAGCAGTTACTCGTCCGACAGGGACGGAAACACCATATATTTT.

This sequence joins TRBV6-1 and TRBJ2-2; TRBD1 matches at 9 bases. CDR1 and CDR2 from the germline V gene are MNHNS and SASEGT. CDR3 length: 15 amino acids. V was clipped by 7 bases and J by 6 bases; unmatched bases: 9. CDR3: CASTTGQGVAGELFF. In nucleotides, the CDR3 is TGTGCCAGCACTACGGGACAGGGAGTAGCCGGGGAGCTGTTTTTT.

A remark on this clone: An end of the junction does not agree with germline; a read error may underlie this. This rearrangement joins TRBV19 to TRBJ1-1, with TRBD1 as a possible D gene (5 bases). The CDR3 is 12 amino acids. CDR1 and CDR2 (germline): LNHDA, SQIVND (reference sequence). The CDR3 here is CASSIGGAEAFF. In DNA, the CDR3 is TGTGCCAGTAGTATTGGAGGGGCTGAGGCTTTCTTT.

V gene TRBV6-1 combines with J gene TRBJ2-7; a weak D match, TRBD1 (7 bases). The CDR3 loop spans 19 amino acids. Trimming pared 0 bases from V and 4 bases from J, leaving 25 bases between. Germline CDR1 MNHNS, CDR2 SASEGT. As DNA, the CDR3 is TGTGCCAGCAGTGAAGCCCCGGGAAAGCGACAGGGAGGCTGGTACGAGCAGTACTTC. Protein sequence: CASSEAPGKRQGGWYEQYF.

The CDR3 sequence: CASSYPGLLNTGELFF. In nucleotides, the CDR3 is TGTGCCAGCAGTTACCCGGGACTGCTGAACACCGGGGAGCTGTTTTTT. The gene calls are TRBV6-5 and TRBJ2-2; D may be TRBD2 (6 bases). The CDR3 totals 16 residues. V dropped 2 bases and J dropped 1 base, with 11 bases sitting between them. CDR1 MNHEY and CDR2 SVGAGI come from the germline V gene.

This chain uses TRBV15 with TRBJ1-5, with D uncertain. Germline values: CDR1 LNHNV, CDR2 YYDKDF (reference sequence). The CDR3 has 14 amino acids. V lost 0 bases and J lost 4, with 7 bases in between. The CDR3 DNA sequence: TGTGCCACCAGCAGAGACAGATATAATCAGCCCCAGCATTTT. The encoded protein is CATSRDRYNQPQHF. Together with reference TRBV15 and TRBJ1-5, the CDR3 gives the full variable domain: DAMVIQNPRYQVTQFGKPVTLSCSQTLNHNVMYWYQQKSSQAPKLLFHYYDKDFNNEADTPDNFQSRRPNTSFCFLDIRSPGLGDTAMYLCATSRDRYNQPQHFGDGTRLSIL.

V gene TRBV11-2 combines with J gene TRBJ2-5, with a tentative D call TRBD2 (5 bases). The length of the CDR3 is 15 residues. Germline V gives CDR1 SGHAT, CDR2 FQNNGV. The V gene lost 5 bases and the J gene lost 4 bases, with 17 bases spanning the gap. The CDR3 region is CASSPSPTSSETQYF. CDR3 sequence (DNA): TGTGCCAGCAGCCCGAGTCCTACTAGTTCAGAGACCCAGTACTTC.

This clone was seen a handful of times. The chain carries TRBV29-1 and TRBJ1-2; D gene ambiguous. CDR1 is SQVTM, CDR2 ANQGSEA, per germline. Trimming pared 4 bases from V and 6 bases from J, leaving 12 bases between. CDR3 length: 12 amino acids. The CDR3 bases are TGCAGCGTTGTGAGGCCGGATGATGGCTACACCTTC. Protein: CSVVRPDDGYTF.

The chain links TRBV15 to TRBJ2-1; TRBD1 agrees at 9 bases. V lost 1 base and J lost 4; bases outside the gene matches: 5. The germline V gene has CDR1 LNHNV and CDR2 YYDKDF (reference sequence). The CDR3 is made up of 16 amino acids. The CDR3 DNA reads TGTGCCACCAGCAGAGGATCACAGGGGGCATACAATGAGCAGTTCTTC. This codes for CATSRGSQGAYNEQFF.

This clone was recorded only once. V is TRBV9 and J is TRBJ1-1; TRBD1 agrees at 7 bases. There are 15 residues in the CDR3. CDR1 is SGDLS, CDR2 YYNGEE, per germline. V was clipped by 0 bases and J by 1 base; unmatched bases: 3. As DNA, the CDR3 is TGTGCCAGCAGCGTAGTAAGGACAGGGAACACTGAAGCTTTCTTT. It is translated as CASSVVRTGNTEAFF.

The J gene is TRBJ1-2, the V gene TRBV14; TRBD1 aligns across 7 bases. The germline V gene has CDR1 SGHDN and CDR2 FVKESK. The CDR3 length is 17 residues. V shed 2 bases and J 4 bases; nucleotides not matched to a gene: 13. DNA for the CDR3: TGTGCCAGCAGCCAATATGTGGAGACAGGGCCGGGCTATGGCTACACCTTC. Its protein is CASSQYVETGPGYGYTF.

The V call is TRBV7-6, the J call TRBJ2-7, with 7 nucleotides matching TRBD1. Trimming at V came to 5 bases and at J to 1 base, leaving 2 bases not matched to a gene. The germline V gene has CDR1 SGHVS and CDR2 FNYEAQ. There are 13 residues in the CDR3. This CDR3 reads CASSPGQSYEQYF. The CDR3 DNA reads as TGTGCCAGCAGCCCGGGACAGTCCTACGAGCAGTACTTC.

This clone was seen more than once but under ten times. CDR3 in DNA: TGTGCCAGCAGGCGGGTCTCTGGAAACACCATATATTTT. It codes for CASRRVSGNTIYF. This chain uses TRBV28 with TRBJ1-3; D not resolved. Germline V gene sequence: CDR1 MDHEN, CDR2 SYDVKM. This CDR3 contains 13 residues. With 6 bases removed from V and 0 bases from J, the gap between germline ends came to 6 bases.

The gene calls are TRBV5-1 and TRBJ1-2; 8 bases map to TRBD1. The CDR3 is 13 amino acids. The V gene's germline CDR1 is SGHRS and CDR2 YFSETQ. The V gene end was trimmed by 4 bases and the J gene end by 4 bases; junction bases not matched to a gene: 3. The CDR3 loop is CASSLDRAYGYTF. The DNA of the CDR3 is TGCGCCAGCAGCCTGGACAGGGCCTATGGCTACACCTTC. Drawing the rest from reference TRBV5-1 and TRBJ1-2, the complete variable domain is KAGVTQTPRYLIKTRGQQVTLSCSPISGHRSVSWYQQTPGQGLQFLFEYFSETQRNKGNFPGRFSGRQFSNSRSEMNVSTLELGDSALYLCASSLDRAYGYTFGSGTRLTVV.

This clone was seen only once. This chain links TRBV6-5 with TRBJ1-6; D is ambiguous. This CDR3 is 14 amino acids long. The germline V and J ends were trimmed by 5 bases and 7 bases, with 12 bases remaining between them. Germline V CDR1 and CDR2: MNHEY, SVGAGI. The CDR3 DNA sequence: TGTGCCAGCAGTCGCGGATCGGGGAATTCACCCCTCCACTTT. Translated: CASSRGSGNSPLHF.

The rearrangement links TRBV4-2 to TRBJ1-2; 9 positions agree with TRBD1. V trimming: 4 bases; J trimming: 0 bases; junction bases outside the gene matches: 9. The length of the CDR3 is 17 residues. The germline V gene encodes CDR1 LGHNA and CDR2 YNFKEQ. CDR3 bases: TGTGCCAGCAGCCGCGAGGAGACAGGGGGAGCTAACTATGGCTACACCTTC. Amino acids: CASSREETGGANYGYTF.